This is a list of T cell receptor beta chains from one sample in a study of siplizumab effects on memory and regulatory T cells. This table comes from immunoSEQ multiplex PCR, and its TCRdb copy is limited to in-frame clones, with some not included. Of about 100,000 clones detected, approximately 92% appear once; the ten largest clones hold roughly 0.16%. Input material: CD4+ T cells sorted from blood. Receptors originate from a human donor in good health. Both conserved end residues are part of each CDR3. Size is omitted from some rows. Given values are once, few, many or a class for expanded clones.

>TRBJ1-5|16|TRBV18|-
CASSHFAVDSNQPQHF
>TRBJ2-3|24|TRBV21-1|-
CASSNNVDREKYKMEELSTDTQYF
>TRBJ2-2|16|TRBV10-3|-
CAISESQGLNTGELFF
>TRBJ1-3|17|TRBV6-1|once
CASSEYSPGGSGNTIYF
>TRBJ2-2|16|TRBV6-5|-
CASSYSRASGTGELFF
>TRBJ1-5|13|TRBV6-5|once
CASSGYSNQPQHF
>TRBJ2-6|16|TRBV7-3|-
CASSTSGAFGANVLTF
>TRBJ2-3|14|TRBV18|-
CASSPRQSTDTQYF
>TRBJ1-6|17|TRBV27|once
CASSRQGVTPYNSPLHF
>TRBJ2-3|15|TRBV4-3|-
CASSQGQSLTDTQYF
>TRBJ2-5|17|TRBV13|few
CASSERTGTKKMETQYF
>TRBJ2-1|15|TRBV2|-
CASSAASGGWNEQFF
>TRBJ2-7|13|TRBV12-5|-
CASGLVDVCEQYF
>TRBJ2-1|15|TRBV6-1|once
CASSLGQGLWNEQFF
>TRBJ2-5|17|TRBV7-2|-
CASSPGLAGGFQETQYF
>TRBJ1-4|14|TRBV19|-
CASSDRATNEKLFF
>TRBJ2-5|14|TRBV5-5|-
CASSSRTQQETQYF
>TRBJ2-7|15|TRBV19|-
CASSSETTRPYEQYF
>TRBJ1-2|12|TRBV6-5|-
CASSYTGYGYTF
>TRBJ2-1|13|TRBV5-1|-
CASSPTSDNEQFF
>TRBJ1-4|15|TRBV5-1|-
CASSKNTGANEKLFF
>TRBJ2-1|15|TRBV7-2|-
CASSLERGAYNEQFF
>TRBJ2-3|17|TRBV4-3|-
CASSQRAGSGFVDTQYF
>TRBJ1-2|11|TRBV7-6|once
CASSSIAGYTF
>TRBJ2-1|17|TRBV6-1|-
CASSVDRGPSSYNEQFF
>TRBJ2-2|15|TRBV11-2|-
CASSLLLANTGELFF
>TRBJ2-7|12|TRBV7-6|-
CASSPGGYEQYF
>TRBJ1-4|18|TRBV7-2|-
CASSLVPYRGQGGEKLFF